The next 2 T cell receptor beta chains were all read from a single sample in a study of cytomegalovirus exposure and HLA in healthy donors (dated by TCRdb to about 2017). To prepare the library, the immunoSEQ multiplex PCR assay was applied. The multiplex PCR relied on a mix of 60 forward primers for TCR Vbeta segments and 13 reverse primers for TCR Jbeta segments. TCRdb re-hosts the immuneACCESS table, in-frame sequences only. Its copies lack some clones; in the studies checked, an unresolved V gene accounts for under half of them, and the cause for the rest is not known. The sample profile shows about 70,000 clones; about 67% of them were found once. 11% of the sample lies in the top ten. Sequencing input: PBMCs. The receptors originated from a human donor in good health.

The chain combines TRBV30 with TRBJ1-1, with TRBD1 matching 10 bases. Germline V lookup: CDR1 GTSNPN, CDR2 SVGIG (reference sequence). V lost 7 bases, J lost 3 bases, and 2 bases stayed unmatched. The CDR3 runs to 12 residues. CDR3 protein: CALDRGDTEAFF. The CDR3 DNA reads TGTGCCTTGGACAGGGGGGACACTGAAGCTTTCTTT.

The chain carries TRBV25-1 and TRBJ2-2; D is possibly TRBD1 (6 bases). CDR1 is MGHDK and CDR2 is SYGVNS in the germline V gene. V dropped 4 bases and J dropped 0 bases, with 12 bases sitting between them. CDR3 size: 16 residues. The CDR3 nucleotides read TGTGCCAGCAGTGCTGTCGGGACAACGAACACCGGGGAGCTGTTTTTT. This encodes CASSAVGTTNTGELFF.